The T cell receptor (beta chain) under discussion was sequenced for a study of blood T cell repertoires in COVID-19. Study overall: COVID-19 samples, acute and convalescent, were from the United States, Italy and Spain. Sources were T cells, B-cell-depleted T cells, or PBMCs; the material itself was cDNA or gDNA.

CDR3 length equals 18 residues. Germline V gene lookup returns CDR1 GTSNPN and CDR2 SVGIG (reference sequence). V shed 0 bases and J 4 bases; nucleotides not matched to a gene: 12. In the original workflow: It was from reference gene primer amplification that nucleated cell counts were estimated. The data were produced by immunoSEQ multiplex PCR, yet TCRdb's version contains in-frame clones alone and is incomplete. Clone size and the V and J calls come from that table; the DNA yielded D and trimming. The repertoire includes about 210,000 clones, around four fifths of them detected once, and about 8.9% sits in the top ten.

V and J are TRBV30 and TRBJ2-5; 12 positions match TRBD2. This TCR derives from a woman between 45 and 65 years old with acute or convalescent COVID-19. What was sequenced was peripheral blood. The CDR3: CAWSVRTSGTMSGETQYF. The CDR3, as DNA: TGTGCCTGGAGTGTACGGACTAGCGGGACGATGTCCGGAGAGACCCAGTACTTC.